The present entry profiles one TCR beta chain with its context. Its cognate antigen is unknown. These data are taken from a study of cytomegalovirus exposure and HLA in healthy donors. V lost 5 bases to trimming and J lost 8 bases; unmatched junction nucleotides: 7. The germline V gene has CDR1 SGHVS and CDR2 FQNEAQ. CDR3 size: 15 residues. Study-level findings and limits: Most TCR sequences were seen very rarely across donors, but some public TCRs occurred in many.

PCR used 60 Vbeta primers and 13 Jbeta primers. Some clones are missing from TCRdb's copy, which holds only in-frame ones; the method was immunoSEQ multiplex PCR. This listing includes around 100,000 clones. The specimen sequenced was PBMCs. The rearrangement links TRBV7-8 to TRBJ1-4; 11 nucleotides line up with TRBD1. This receptor was taken from a middle-aged man in good health and CMV-seropositive. DNA for the CDR3: TGTGCCAGCAGCCCTCGACGGACAGGGGGCGAAAAACTGTTTTTT. It specifies CASSPRRTGGEKLFF. The entire variable domain, with the rest obtained from reference TRBV7-8 and TRBJ1-4, is as follows: GAGVSQSPRYKVAKRGQDVALRCDPISGHVSLFWYQQALGQGPEFLTYFQNEAQLDKSGLPSDRFFAERPEGSVSTLKIQRTQQEDSAVYLCASSPRRTGGEKLFFGSGTQLSVL.